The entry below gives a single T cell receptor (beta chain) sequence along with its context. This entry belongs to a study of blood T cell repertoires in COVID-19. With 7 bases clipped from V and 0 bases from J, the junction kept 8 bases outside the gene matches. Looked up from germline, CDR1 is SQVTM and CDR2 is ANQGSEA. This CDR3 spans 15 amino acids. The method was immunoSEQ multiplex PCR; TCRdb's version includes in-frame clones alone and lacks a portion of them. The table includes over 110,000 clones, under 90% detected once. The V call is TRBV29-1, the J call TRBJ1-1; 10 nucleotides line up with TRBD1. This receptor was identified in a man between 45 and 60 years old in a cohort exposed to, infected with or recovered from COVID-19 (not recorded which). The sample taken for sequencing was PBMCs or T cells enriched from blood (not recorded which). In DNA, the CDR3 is TGCAGCGGAACAATGGACAGGGGGTTGAACACTGAAGCTTTCTTT. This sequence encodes CSGTMDRGLNTEAFF.